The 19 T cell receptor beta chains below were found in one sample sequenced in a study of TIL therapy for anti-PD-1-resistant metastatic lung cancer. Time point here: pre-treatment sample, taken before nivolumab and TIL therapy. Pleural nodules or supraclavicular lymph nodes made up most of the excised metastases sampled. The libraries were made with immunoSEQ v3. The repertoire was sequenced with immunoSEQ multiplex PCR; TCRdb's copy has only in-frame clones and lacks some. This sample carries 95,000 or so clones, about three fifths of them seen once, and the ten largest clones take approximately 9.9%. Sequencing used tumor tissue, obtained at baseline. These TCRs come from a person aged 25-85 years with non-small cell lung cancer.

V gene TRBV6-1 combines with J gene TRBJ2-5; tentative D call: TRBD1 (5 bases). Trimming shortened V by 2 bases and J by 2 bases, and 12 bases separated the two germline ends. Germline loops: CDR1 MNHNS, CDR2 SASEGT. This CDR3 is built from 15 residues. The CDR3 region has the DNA TGTGCCAGCAGTGAAAACAGGTTAATACAAGAGACCCAGTACTTC. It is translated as CASSENRLIQETQYF.

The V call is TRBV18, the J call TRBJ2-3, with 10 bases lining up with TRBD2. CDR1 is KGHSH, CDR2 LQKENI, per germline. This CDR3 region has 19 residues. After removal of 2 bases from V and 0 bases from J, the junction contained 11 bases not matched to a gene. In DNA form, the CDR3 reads TGTGCCAGCTCACCAAGAATGCCTAGCGGGGGTGGCAGCACAGATACGCAGTATTTT. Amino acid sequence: CASSPRMPSGGGSTDTQYF.

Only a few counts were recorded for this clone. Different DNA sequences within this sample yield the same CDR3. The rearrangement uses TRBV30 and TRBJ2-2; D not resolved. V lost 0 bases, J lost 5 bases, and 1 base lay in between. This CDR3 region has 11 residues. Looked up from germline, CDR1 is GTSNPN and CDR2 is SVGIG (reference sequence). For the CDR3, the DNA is TGTGCCTGGAGTGTTACCGGGGAGCTGTTTTTT. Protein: CAWSVTGELFF.

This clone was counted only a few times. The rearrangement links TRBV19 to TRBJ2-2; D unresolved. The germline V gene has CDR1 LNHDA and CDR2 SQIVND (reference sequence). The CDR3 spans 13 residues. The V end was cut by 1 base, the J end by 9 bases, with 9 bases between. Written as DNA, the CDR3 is TGTGCCAGTAGTATAGGTTTAGAATGGGAGCTGTTTTTT. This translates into CASSIGLEWELFF.

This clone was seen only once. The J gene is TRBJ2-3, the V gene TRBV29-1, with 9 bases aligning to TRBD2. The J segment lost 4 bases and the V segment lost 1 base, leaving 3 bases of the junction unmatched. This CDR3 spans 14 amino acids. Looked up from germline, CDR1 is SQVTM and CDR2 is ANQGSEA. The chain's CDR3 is CSVEVSGRADTQYF. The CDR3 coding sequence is TGCAGCGTTGAAGTTAGCGGGAGAGCAGATACGCAGTATTTT.

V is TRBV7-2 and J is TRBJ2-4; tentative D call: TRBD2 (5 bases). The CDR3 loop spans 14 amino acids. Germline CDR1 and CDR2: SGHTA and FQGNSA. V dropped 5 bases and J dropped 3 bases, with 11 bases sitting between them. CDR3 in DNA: TGTGCCAGCAGCCCACCGGGGAGCAAAAACATTCAGTACTTC. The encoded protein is CASSPPGSKNIQYF. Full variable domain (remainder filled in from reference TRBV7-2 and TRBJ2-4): GAGVSQSPSNKVTEKGKDVELRCDPISGHTALYWYRQSLGQGLEFLIYFQGNSAPDKSGLPSDRFSAERTGGSVSTLTIQRTQQEDSAVYLCASSPPGSKNIQYFGAGTRLSVL.

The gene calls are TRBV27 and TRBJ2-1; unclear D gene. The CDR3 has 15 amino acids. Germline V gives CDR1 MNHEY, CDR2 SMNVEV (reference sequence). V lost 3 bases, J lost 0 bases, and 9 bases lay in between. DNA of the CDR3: TGTGCCAGCAGTTTGATGGTAGCCTCCTACAATGAGCAGTTCTTC. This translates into CASSLMVASYNEQFF.

The CDR3 coding sequence is TGTGCCAGCAGTTACTCGAGGAGGGACAACAATGAGCAGTTCTTC. This gives the protein CASSYSRRDNNEQFF. The V and J genes are TRBV6-5 and TRBJ2-1, with D perhaps assigned TRBD1 or TRBD2 (6 bases each). V was cut by 0 bases and J by 5 bases, with 11 bases left in between. Germline V gene sequence: CDR1 MNHEY, CDR2 SVGAGI. CDR3 length: 15 residues.

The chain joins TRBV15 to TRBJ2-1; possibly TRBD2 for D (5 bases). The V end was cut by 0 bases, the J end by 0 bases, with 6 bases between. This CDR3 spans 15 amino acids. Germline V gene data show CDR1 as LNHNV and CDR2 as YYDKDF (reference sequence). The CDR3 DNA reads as TGTGCCACCAGCAGAGAAGGGAGCTCCTACAATGAGCAGTTCTTC. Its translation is CATSREGSSYNEQFF. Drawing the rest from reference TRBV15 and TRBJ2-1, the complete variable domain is DAMVIQNPRYQVTQFGKPVTLSCSQTLNHNVMYWYQQKSSQAPKLLFHYYDKDFNNEADTPDNFQSRRPNTSFCFLDIRSPGLGDTAMYLCATSREGSSYNEQFFGPGTRLTVL.

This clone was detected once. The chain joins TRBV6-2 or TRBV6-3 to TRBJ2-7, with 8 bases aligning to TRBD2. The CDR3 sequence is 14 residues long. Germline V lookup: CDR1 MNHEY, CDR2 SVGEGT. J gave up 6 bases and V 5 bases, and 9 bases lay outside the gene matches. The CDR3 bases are TGTGCCAGCAGTGAGAGCGGGAGCACTCGCGAGCAGTACTTC. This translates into CASSESGSTREQYF.

For the CDR3, the DNA is TGTGCCAGCAGTGGAAGCTCTGGAAACACCATATATTTT. Translating gives CASSGSSGNTIYF. The V call is TRBV27, the J call TRBJ1-3; D is unclear. CDR1 MNHEY and CDR2 SMNVEV come from the germline V gene (reference sequence). The CDR3 spans 13 residues. The V and J ends lost 5 bases and 0 bases respectively, with 5 bases between them.

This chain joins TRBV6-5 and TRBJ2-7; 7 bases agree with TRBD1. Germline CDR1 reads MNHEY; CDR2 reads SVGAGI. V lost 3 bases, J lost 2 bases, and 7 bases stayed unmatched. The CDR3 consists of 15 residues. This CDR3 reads CASSYQTGLAYEQYF. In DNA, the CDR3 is TGTGCCAGCAGTTATCAGACAGGGTTGGCCTACGAGCAGTACTTC.

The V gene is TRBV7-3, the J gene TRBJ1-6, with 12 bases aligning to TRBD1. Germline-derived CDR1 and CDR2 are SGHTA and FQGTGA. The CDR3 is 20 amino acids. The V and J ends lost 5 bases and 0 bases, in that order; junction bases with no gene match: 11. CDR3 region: CASSLTIGTGGFSYNSPLHF. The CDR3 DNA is TGTGCCAGCAGCCTCACTATAGGGACAGGGGGCTTCTCCTATAATTCACCCCTCCACTTT.

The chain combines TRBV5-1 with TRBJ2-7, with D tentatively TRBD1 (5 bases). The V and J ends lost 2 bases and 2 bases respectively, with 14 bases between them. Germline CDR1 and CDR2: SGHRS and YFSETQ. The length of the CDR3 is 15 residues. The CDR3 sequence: CASSFAATGTYEQYF. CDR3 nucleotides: TGCGCCAGCAGCTTCGCAGCCACAGGCACCTACGAGCAGTACTTC.

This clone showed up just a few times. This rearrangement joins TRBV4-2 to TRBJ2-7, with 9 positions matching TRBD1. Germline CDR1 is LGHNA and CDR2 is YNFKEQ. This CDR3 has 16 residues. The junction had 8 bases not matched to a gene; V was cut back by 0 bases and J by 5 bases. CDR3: CASSQEVTGGIDEQYF. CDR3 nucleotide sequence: TGTGCCAGCAGCCAAGAAGTCACAGGGGGCATCGACGAGCAGTACTTC.

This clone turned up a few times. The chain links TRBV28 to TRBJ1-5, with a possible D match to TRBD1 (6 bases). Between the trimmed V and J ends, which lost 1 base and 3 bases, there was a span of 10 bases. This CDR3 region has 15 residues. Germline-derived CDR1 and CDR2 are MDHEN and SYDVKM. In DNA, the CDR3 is TGTGCCAGCAGTTTATACCACAGGGTCAATCAGCCCCAGCATTTT. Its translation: CASSLYHRVNQPQHF.

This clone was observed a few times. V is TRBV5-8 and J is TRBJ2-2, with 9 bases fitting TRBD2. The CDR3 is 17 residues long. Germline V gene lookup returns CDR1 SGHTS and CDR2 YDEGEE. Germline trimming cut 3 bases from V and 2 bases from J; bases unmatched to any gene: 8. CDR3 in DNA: TGTGCCAGCAGCTCCAGTAGCGGGAGTATTAACACCGGGGAGCTGTTTTTT. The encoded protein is CASSSSSGSINTGELFF.

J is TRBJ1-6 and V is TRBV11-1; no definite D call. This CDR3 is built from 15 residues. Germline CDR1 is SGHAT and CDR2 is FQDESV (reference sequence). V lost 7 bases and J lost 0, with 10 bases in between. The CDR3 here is CASTEQSSYNSPLHF. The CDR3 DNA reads TGTGCCAGCACCGAACAGAGCTCCTATAATTCACCCCTCCACTTT.

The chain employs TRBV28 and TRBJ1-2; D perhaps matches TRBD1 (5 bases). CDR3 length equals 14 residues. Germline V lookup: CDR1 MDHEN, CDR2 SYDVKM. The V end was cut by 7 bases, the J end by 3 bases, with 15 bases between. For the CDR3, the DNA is TGTGCCAGCACCTGGGGACGGGCGGACTATGGCTACACCTTC. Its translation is CASTWGRADYGYTF.